These 11 T cell receptor beta chains came from one sample sequenced in a study of patients and donors after allogeneic stem cell transplantation. TCRdb re-called the RT-PCR reads with MiXCR, one entry per CDR3 protein. The table has about a million distinct CDR3 sequences, 15% to 20% seen once; the top ten hold 6%. Sequencing input: blood, either unsorted or a sorted T cell fraction (not recorded which). The receptors come from a human donor who was either an allogeneic HSCT recipient or a stem cell or donor lymphocyte infusion donor (not recorded which). It is not recorded whose cells these are; they may come from a transplant donor.

The chain employs TRBV20-1 and TRBJ2-2; no reliable D call. CDR3 size: 14 residues. Germline V gene data show CDR1 as DFQATT and CDR2 as SNEGSKA (reference sequence). Trimming stripped 3 bases from V and 0 bases from J, with 8 bases between. The CDR3 region is CSASRQPNTGELFF. The DNA of the CDR3 is TGCAGTGCTAGTCGGCAGCCGAACACCGGGGAGCTGTTTTTT.

This clonotype showed up just a few times. The V and J genes are TRBV4-1 and TRBJ2-5, with 10 positions matching TRBD2. The CDR3 loop spans 17 amino acids. V lost 1 base, J lost 2 bases, and 7 bases stayed unmatched. Per germline, CDR1 MGHRA and CDR2 YSYEKL. As DNA, the CDR3 is TGCGCCAGCAGCCAAGGAAGGGTAGCGGGGGGACAAGAGACCCAGTACTTC. Its protein product is CASSQGRVAGGQETQYF.

This chain joins TRBV12-3 or TRBV12-4 and TRBJ2-5; 8 bases map to TRBD2. V was pared by 6 bases and J by 3 bases, with 12 bases of the junction left unmatched. The length of the CDR3 is 16 residues. In nucleotides, the CDR3 is TGTGCCAGCAGGAGGGCGGGAGGCGCCATAAAAGAGACCCAGTACTTC. Translation: CASRRAGGAIKETQYF.

This clonotype was counted between two and nine times. This chain connects TRBV5-5 to TRBJ1-4, with D maybe TRBD1 (6 bases). The CDR3 has 15 amino acids. Looked up from germline, CDR1 is SGHKS and CDR2 is YYEKEE (reference sequence). V lost 0 bases, J lost 10 bases, and 16 bases lay in between. The CDR3 loop reads CASSLDRVRDGKLFF. DNA of the CDR3: TGTGCCAGCAGCTTGGACAGGGTAAGGGATGGAAAACTGTTTTTT.

This clonotype has ten or more counts. This chain connects TRBV12-3 or TRBV12-4 to TRBJ1-1, with 9 bases aligning to TRBD1. The CDR3 consists of 12 residues. Germline trimming cut 6 bases from V and 10 bases from J; bases unmatched to any gene: 6. The CDR3 nucleotides are TGTGCCAGCAGCTTCGGACAGGGGCGAGCTTTCTTT. Protein sequence: CASSFGQGRAFF.

The chain employs TRBV7-2 and TRBJ1-3, with D unclear. V dropped 1 base and J dropped 10 bases, with 11 bases sitting between them. The CDR3 consists of 13 residues. CDR1 SGHTA and CDR2 FQGNSA come from the germline V gene. The CDR3 coding sequence is TGTGCCAGCAGCTTAGACGGCGGCAGGACCATATATTTT. Protein: CASSLDGGRTIYF.

The genes are TRBV6-1 and TRBJ1-1; 8 positions match TRBD1. The ends lost 3 bases at V and 3 bases at J; junction bases unmatched: 6. The CDR3 is 15 amino acids. Germline-derived CDR1 and CDR2 are MNHNS and SASEGT. CDR3 sequence reads: CASSDPGTGDTEAFF. In nucleotides, the CDR3 is TGTGCCAGCAGTGACCCCGGGACAGGAGACACTGAAGCTTTCTTT.

The chain uses TRBV7-9 and TRBJ2-1, with TRBD2 identical over 9 bases. Germline V CDR1 and CDR2: SEHNR, FQNEAQ (reference sequence). The length of the CDR3 is 16 residues. The junction had 6 bases not matched to a gene; V was cut back by 0 bases and J by 6 bases. In DNA, the CDR3 is TGTGCCAGCAGCTTAGCGCTACTAGCGGGCCCCAATGAGCAGTTCTTC. Encoded protein: CASSLALLAGPNEQFF.

This chain connects TRBV6-5 to TRBJ2-7, with 8 positions matching TRBD1. Trimming cost V 0 bases and J 4 bases; bases outside gene matches: 5. The CDR3 contains 15 residues. In germline, CDR1 is MNHEY, CDR2 SVGAGI. The CDR3 region is CASSYSQGAWYEQYF. The CDR3 nucleotides read TGTGCCAGCAGTTACTCTCAGGGGGCATGGTACGAGCAGTACTTC.

The V and J genes are TRBV20-1 and TRBJ2-1, with D possibly being TRBD2 (5 bases). The V and J ends lost 6 bases and 1 base respectively, with 13 bases between them. The CDR3 totals 14 residues. CDR1 DFQATT and CDR2 SNEGSKA come from the germline V gene (reference sequence). CDR3 DNA sequence: TGCAGTGCACCCCCAAGCGGATCCTACAATGAGCAGTTCTTC. The encoded protein is CSAPPSGSYNEQFF.

This clonotype was found a few times. The J gene is TRBJ2-5, the V gene TRBV3-1; D perhaps matches TRBD1 (5 bases). V was shortened by 3 bases and J by 5 bases, with 16 bases between the two germline ends. CDR1 and CDR2 (germline): LGHDT, YNNKEL (reference sequence). The CDR3 is 15 amino acids. CDR3 sequence (DNA): TGTGCCAGCAGCCAGCGAGTTCAGGGTTACGAGACCCAGTACTTC. Amino acid sequence: CASSQRVQGYETQYF.